This T cell receptor beta chain was observed in a study of shared clonotypes between healthy human individuals. The naive CD8 subset, CD45RO-negative cells positively selected for CCR7, excluded terminally differentiated effector memory CD45RA+ cells. The V gene lost 5 bases and the J gene lost 2 bases, with 11 bases spanning the gap. Germline lookup yields CDR1 SGHRS and CDR2 YFSETQ. CDR3 size: 14 residues. Using immunoSEQ multiplex PCR, the repertoire was profiled, and TCRdb retains in-frame clones only, with some absent. The data show millions of clones, around 96% seen once. Sequencing was carried out using naive CD8+ T cells sorted from blood. V usage is TRBV5-1 and J usage is TRBJ1-5; TRBD1 is a possible D gene (5 bases). The receptor was derived from a man in his late teens or twenties in good health. CDR3 in DNA: TGCGCCAGCAGGGCGGGGGAAGGCAATCAGCCCCAGCATTTT. Protein product: CASRAGEGNQPQHF.